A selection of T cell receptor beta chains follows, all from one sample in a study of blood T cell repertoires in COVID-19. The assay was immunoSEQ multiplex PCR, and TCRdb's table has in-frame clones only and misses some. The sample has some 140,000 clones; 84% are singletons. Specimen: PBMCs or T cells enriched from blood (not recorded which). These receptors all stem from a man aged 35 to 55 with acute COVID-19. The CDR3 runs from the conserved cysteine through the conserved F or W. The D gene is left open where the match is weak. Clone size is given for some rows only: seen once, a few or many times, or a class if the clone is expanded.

CASNWGGHTGELFF	TRBV7-2	NA	NA
CASSTRTSGRAYEQYF	TRBV11-2	NA	TRBD2
CASSTRLGGENQPQHF	TRBV19	NA	NA
CASSLVQSYGYTF	TRBV7-2	NA	NA
CASRLSGSYEQYF	TRBV28	NA	NA
CASSVPGQGFYEQYF	TRBV7-8	NA	TRBD1
CGSGRAEHEQYF	TRBV10-3	NA	TRBD2
CASSGQPNYGYTF	TRBV11-2	NA	NA
CASSLTSGVTFYEQYF	TRBV5-1	NA	TRBD2
CATSGGLTGNTIYF	TRBV6-1	NA	TRBD1
CSVEAVGGTDTQYF	TRBV29-1	NA	TRBD2
CASSPQGEGASGEPQYF	TRBV7-9	once	TRBD2
CASSQEDRGLLGGYTF	TRBV4-1	once	NA
CASSQDLIQGNTEAFF	TRBV4-1	NA	NA
CASSPFAGKDTGELFF	TRBV18	NA	NA
CASEQRYTGELFF	TRBV28	NA	NA
CASSLGTGSGETQYF	TRBV11-3	NA	TRBD1
CASSSPRGSGRALSTDTQYF	TRBV7-8	NA	TRBD2
CASSPQSTGYYGYTF	TRBV3-1/TRBV3-2	few	NA